These 15 T cell receptor beta chains originate from one sample sequenced in a study of PD-1 blockade in classical Hodgkin lymphoma. Some clones are missing from TCRdb's copy, which holds only in-frame ones; the method was immunoSEQ multiplex PCR. Of about 94,000 clones listed, about 92% are singletons. The time point: cycle 4 day 1 (C4D1), after five to seven weeks of nivolumab. All patients experienced relapse after autologous stem cell transplantation, and brentuximab vedotin exposure was variable. The sequencing used peripheral blood mononuclear cells (PBMCs), collected before the fourth cycle of nivolumab. These receptors came from a human donor with classical Hodgkin lymphoma.

CDR3 loop: CASSRGQGHNEQFF. The CDR3 region has the DNA TGTGCCAGCAGTCGCGGACAGGGTCACAATGAGCAGTTCTTC. The chain couples TRBV28 to TRBJ2-1; 8 nucleotides align to TRBD1. This CDR3 comprises 14 residues. V gave up 5 bases and J gave up 5 bases; unmatched junction bases: 5. Germline V gives CDR1 MDHEN, CDR2 SYDVKM.

In this sample, this clone turned up once. The gene calls are TRBV5-3 and TRBJ2-3, with TRBD2 identical over 12 bases. TRBV5-3 is filed as an ORF, its function uncertain. J gave up 2 bases and V 5 bases, and 6 bases lay outside the gene matches. The CDR3 spans 16 residues. CDR3 sequence (DNA): TGTGCCAGAAGACCCAGGACTAGCGGGGACACAGATACGCAGTATTTT. Its protein is CARRPRTSGDTDTQYF.

The V call is TRBV28, the J call TRBJ2-1; TRBD2 matches at 8 bases. CDR1 MDHEN and CDR2 SYDVKM come from the germline V gene. V trimming: 0 bases; J trimming: 3 bases; junction bases outside the gene matches: 1. The CDR3 is 15 amino acids. The CDR3 here is CASSLWTSDYNEQFF. Written as DNA, the CDR3 is TGTGCCAGCAGTTTATGGACTAGCGACTACAATGAGCAGTTCTTC. Looking up the rest from reference TRBV28 and TRBJ2-1 gives the full variable domain: DVKVTQSSRYLVKRTGEKVFLECVQDMDHENMFWYRQDPGLGLRLIYFSYDVKMKEKGDIPEGYSVSREKKERFSLILESASTNQTSMYLCASSLWTSDYNEQFFGPGTRLTVL.

J is TRBJ1-5 and V is TRBV23-1; D gene uncertain. TRBV23-1 is noted as an ORF with a role that remains uncertain. The CDR3 totals 14 residues. The V and J ends lost 3 bases and 9 bases respectively, with 15 bases between them. In DNA, the CDR3 is TGCGCCAGCAGTCAGTCTAATACCTCGAGGCCCCAGCATTTT. Amino acids: CASSQSNTSRPQHF.

J is TRBJ1-4 and V is TRBV29-1; D unclear. Trimming cost V 5 bases and J 8 bases, with 12 bases left between them. The germline V gene encodes CDR1 SQVTM and CDR2 ANQGSEA. This CDR3 region has 12 residues. The CDR3 protein is CSVLGFGEKLFF. The CDR3 nucleotides are TGCAGCGTTCTGGGGTTTGGGGAAAAACTGTTTTTT.

The chain joins TRBV12-5 to TRBJ1-2; 7 nucleotides match TRBD1. Germline assignment: CDR1 LGHNT and CDR2 FRNRAP. The CDR3 has 15 amino acids. V lost 5 bases and J lost 7; bases outside the gene matches: 13. In DNA form, the CDR3 reads TGTGCTAGTGGTGACGACAGGGATTATAACGGTGGCTACACCTTC. Protein: CASGDDRDYNGGYTF.

The chain uses TRBV18 and TRBJ2-7; TRBD2 aligns across 9 bases. CDR3 length: 13 residues. The V gene's germline CDR1 is KGHSH and CDR2 LQKENI. The V and J ends lost 3 bases and 6 bases, in that order; junction bases with no gene match: 3. CDR3 sequence reads: CASSPAGGGEQYF. Here the CDR3 DNA reads TGTGCCAGCTCACCCGCGGGAGGGGGCGAGCAGTACTTC.

This rearrangement joins TRBV5-5 to TRBJ2-7, with D perhaps matching TRBD2 (5 bases). Germline V CDR1 and CDR2: SGHKS, YYEKEE (reference sequence). V was clipped by 0 bases and J by 2 bases, with 9 bases between them. The CDR3 loop spans 14 amino acids. CDR3: CASSLVGGPYEQYF. CDR3 nucleotides: TGTGCCAGCAGCTTGGTCGGAGGACCCTACGAGCAGTACTTC.

The chain couples TRBV6-6 to TRBJ2-1; D not resolved. Germline-derived CDR1 and CDR2 are MNHNY and SVGAGI (reference sequence). The CDR3 has 14 residues. Trimming left V 0 bases short and J 7 bases short, with 10 bases between. DNA of the CDR3: TGTGCCAGCAGTTACTCCCCGTTGTGGAATGAGCAGTTCTTC. Its translation: CASSYSPLWNEQFF.

V gene TRBV9 combines with J gene TRBJ1-2; D ambiguous. Germline V gene sequence: CDR1 SGDLS, CDR2 YYNGEE. The CDR3 contains 11 residues. V lost 3 bases and J lost 4, with 4 bases in between. Here the CDR3 DNA reads TGTGCCAGCAGCGACAGCTATGGCTACACCTTC. Encoded protein: CASSDSYGYTF.

The V call is TRBV7-9, the J call TRBJ1-2; D is possibly TRBD1 (5 bases). This CDR3 comprises 16 residues. The germline gives CDR1 SEHNR, CDR2 FQNEAQ (reference sequence). V gave up 5 bases and J gave up 0 bases, with 16 bases separating them. This CDR3 reads CASSPDRGIPNYGYTF. The CDR3 nucleotides read TGTGCCAGCAGCCCCGACCGGGGGATACCTAACTATGGCTACACCTTC.

V is TRBV19 and J is TRBJ1-1; D remains ambiguous. The V gene's germline CDR1 is LNHDA and CDR2 SQIVND (reference sequence). CDR3 length equals 12 residues. Trimming shortened V by 9 bases and J by 9 bases, and 17 bases separated the two germline ends. The CDR3, as DNA: TGTGCCAGCGGTGGACCGGGAGCTAAAGCTTTCTTT. This sequence encodes CASGGPGAKAFF.

V gene TRBV9 combines with J gene TRBJ2-2; a possible D gene is TRBD1 (5 bases). The germline V gene encodes CDR1 SGDLS and CDR2 YYNGEE. CDR3 length equals 15 residues. V was cut by 3 bases and J by 5 bases, with 14 bases left in between. This CDR3 is CASSGVRVRTGELFF. CDR3 DNA: TGTGCCAGCAGCGGGGTCAGGGTCCGGACCGGGGAGCTGTTTTTT.

The V gene is TRBV7-2, the J gene TRBJ2-7; the D gene is possibly TRBD2 (5 bases). The V and J ends lost 1 base and 0 bases respectively, with 19 bases between them. The germline V gene has CDR1 SGHTA and CDR2 FQGNSA. This CDR3 has 18 amino acids. The CDR3 sequence: CASSLGVGYLTSSYEQYF. CDR3 bases: TGTGCCAGCAGCTTAGGGGTAGGGTATTTAACTAGCTCCTACGAGCAGTACTTC. Together with reference TRBV7-2 and TRBJ2-7, the CDR3 gives the full variable domain: GAGVSQSPSNKVTEKGKDVELRCDPISGHTALYWYRQSLGQGLEFLIYFQGNSAPDKSGLPSDRFSAERTGGSVSTLTIQRTQQEDSAVYLCASSLGVGYLTSSYEQYFGPGTRLTVT.

CDR3 coding DNA: TGTGCCAGTAGTACGGACAGAGAGACCCAGTACTTC. Amino acid sequence: CASSTDRETQYF. The rearrangement links TRBV19 to TRBJ2-5, with a weak D call TRBD1 (6 bases). CDR3 size: 12 residues. The V gene lost 4 bases and the J gene lost 4 bases, with 7 bases spanning the gap. Per germline, CDR1 LNHDA and CDR2 SQIVND (reference sequence).